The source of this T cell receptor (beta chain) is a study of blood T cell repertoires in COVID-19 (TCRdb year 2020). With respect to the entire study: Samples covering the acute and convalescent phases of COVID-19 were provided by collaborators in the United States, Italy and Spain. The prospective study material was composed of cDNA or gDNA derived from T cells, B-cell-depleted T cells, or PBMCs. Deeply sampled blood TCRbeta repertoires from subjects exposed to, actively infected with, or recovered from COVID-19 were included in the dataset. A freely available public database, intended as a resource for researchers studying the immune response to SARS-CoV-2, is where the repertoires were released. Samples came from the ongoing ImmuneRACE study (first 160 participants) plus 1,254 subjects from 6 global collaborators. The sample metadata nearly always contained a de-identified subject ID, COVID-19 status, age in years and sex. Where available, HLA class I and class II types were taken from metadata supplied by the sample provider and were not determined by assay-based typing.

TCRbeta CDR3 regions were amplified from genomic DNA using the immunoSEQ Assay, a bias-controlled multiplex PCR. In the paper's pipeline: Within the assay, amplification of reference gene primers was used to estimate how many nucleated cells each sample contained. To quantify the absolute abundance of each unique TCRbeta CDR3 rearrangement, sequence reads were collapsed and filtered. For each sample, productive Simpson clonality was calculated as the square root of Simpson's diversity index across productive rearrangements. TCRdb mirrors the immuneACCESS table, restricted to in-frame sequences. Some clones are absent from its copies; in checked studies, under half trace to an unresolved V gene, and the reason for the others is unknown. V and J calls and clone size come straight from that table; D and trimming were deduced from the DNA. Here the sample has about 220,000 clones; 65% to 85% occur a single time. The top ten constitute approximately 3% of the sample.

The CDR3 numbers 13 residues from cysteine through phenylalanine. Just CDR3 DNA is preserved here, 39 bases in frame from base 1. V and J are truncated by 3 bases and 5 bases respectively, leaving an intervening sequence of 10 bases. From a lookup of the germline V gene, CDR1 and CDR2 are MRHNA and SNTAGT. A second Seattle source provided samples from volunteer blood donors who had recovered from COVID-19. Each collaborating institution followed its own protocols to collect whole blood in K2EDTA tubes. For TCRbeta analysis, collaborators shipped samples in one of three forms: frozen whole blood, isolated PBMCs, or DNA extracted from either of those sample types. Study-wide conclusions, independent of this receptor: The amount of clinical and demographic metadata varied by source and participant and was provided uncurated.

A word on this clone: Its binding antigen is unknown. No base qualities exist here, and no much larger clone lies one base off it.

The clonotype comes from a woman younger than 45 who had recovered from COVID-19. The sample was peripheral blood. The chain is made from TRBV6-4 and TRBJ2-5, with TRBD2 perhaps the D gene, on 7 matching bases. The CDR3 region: CASSEGGGETQYF. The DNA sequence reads TGTGCCAGCAGTGAAGGGGGGGGCGAGACCCAGTACTTC.